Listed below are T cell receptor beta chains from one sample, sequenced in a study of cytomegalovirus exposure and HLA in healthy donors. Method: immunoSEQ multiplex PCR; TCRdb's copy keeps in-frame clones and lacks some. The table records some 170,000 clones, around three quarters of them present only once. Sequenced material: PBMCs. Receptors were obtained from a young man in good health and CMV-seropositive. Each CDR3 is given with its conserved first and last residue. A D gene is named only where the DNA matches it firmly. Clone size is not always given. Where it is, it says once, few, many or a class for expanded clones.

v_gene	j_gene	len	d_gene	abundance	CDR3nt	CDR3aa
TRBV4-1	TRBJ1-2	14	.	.	TGCGCCAGCAGCCACCGCGGGACGGGCTATGGCTACACCTTC	CASSHRGTGYGYTF
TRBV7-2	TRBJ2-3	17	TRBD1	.	TGTGCCAGCAAATTGGCTCCAGGGGGCGGTTTTTTAGATACGCAGTATTTT	CASKLAPGGGFLDTQYF
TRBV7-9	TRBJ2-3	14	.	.	TGTGCCAGCAGCTTAGCCTCGGGCACAGATACGCAGTATTTT	CASSLASGTDTQYF
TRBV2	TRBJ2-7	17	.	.	TGTGCCAGCTGTCTAGCTATTCTTGCGCAAGGCTCCTACGAGCAGTACTTC	CASCLAILAQGSYEQYF
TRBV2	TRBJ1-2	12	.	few	TGTGCCAGCAGTGATGAGGCCCAGGGCTACACCTTC	CASSDEAQGYTF
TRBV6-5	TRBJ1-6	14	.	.	TGTGCCAGCAGTTATGGGGGCGCGAGCTCACCCCTCCACTTT	CASSYGGASSPLHF
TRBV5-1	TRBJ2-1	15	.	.	TGCGCCAGCAGCCCCGGGACCAGGGGGGCGGATGAGCAGTTCTTC	CASSPGTRGADEQFF
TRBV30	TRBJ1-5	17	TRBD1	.	TGTGCCTGGAGTAATACTCCCGGGACAGGGGTAAATCAGCCCCAGCATTTT	CAWSNTPGTGVNQPQHF
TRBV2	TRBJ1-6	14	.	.	TGTGCCAGCAGTGTTTTGTTGCGCTATTCACCCCTCCACTTT	CASSVLLRYSPLHF
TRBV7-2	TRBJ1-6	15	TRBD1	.	TGTGCCAGCAGCTTTCCCTACAGGGGGCAGTCACCCCTCCACTTT	CASSFPYRGQSPLHF
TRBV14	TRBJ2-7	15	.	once	TGTGCCAGCAGCCGGGGTACAGGGTTTACCTACGAGCAGTACTTC	CASSRGTGFTYEQYF
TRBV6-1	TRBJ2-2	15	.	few	TGTGCCAGCTTCCGGGACTCCCACACCACCGGGGAGCTGTTTTTT	CASFRDSHTTGELFF
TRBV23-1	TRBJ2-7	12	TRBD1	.	TGCGCCAGCCGACAGGGACCGTACGAGCAGTACTTC	CASRQGPYEQYF
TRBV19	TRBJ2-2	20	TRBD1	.	TGTGCCAGTAGTATTCCGCCGGGACAGGGGGCGAAGGGGACCACCGGGGAGCTGTTTTTT	CASSIPPGQGAKGTTGELFF
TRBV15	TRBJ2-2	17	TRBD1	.	TGTGCCACCAGCAGAGCGCCGGACAGGAAAAACACCGGGGAGCTGTTTTTT	CATSRAPDRKNTGELFF